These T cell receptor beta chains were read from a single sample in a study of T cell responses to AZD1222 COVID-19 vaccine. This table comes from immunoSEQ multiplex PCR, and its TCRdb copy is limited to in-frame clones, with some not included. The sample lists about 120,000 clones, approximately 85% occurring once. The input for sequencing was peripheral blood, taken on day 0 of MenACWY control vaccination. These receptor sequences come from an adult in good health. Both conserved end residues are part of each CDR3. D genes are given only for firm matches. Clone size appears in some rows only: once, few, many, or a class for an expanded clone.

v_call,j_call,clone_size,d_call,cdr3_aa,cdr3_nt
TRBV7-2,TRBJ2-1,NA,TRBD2,CASTRLAGSYNEQFF,TGTGCCAGCACCCGACTAGCGGGTTCCTACAATGAGCAGTTCTTC
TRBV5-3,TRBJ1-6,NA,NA,CARSWTASSYNSPLHF,TGTGCCAGAAGCTGGACAGCAAGCTCCTATAATTCACCCCTCCACTTT
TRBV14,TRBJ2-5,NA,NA,CASSQLTGGETQYF,TGTGCCAGCAGCCAACTTACAGGTGGAGAGACCCAGTACTTC
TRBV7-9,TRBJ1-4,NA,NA,CASTPDREYEKLFF,TGTGCCAGCACCCCGGATAGGGAGTATGAAAAACTGTTTTTT
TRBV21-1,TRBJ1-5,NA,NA,CASSKGQPQHF,TGTGCCAGCAGCAAAGGTCAGCCCCAGCATTTT
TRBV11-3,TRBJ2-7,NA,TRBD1,CASRPPPRGSPTYEQYF,TGTGCCAGCAGGCCTCCGCCCAGGGGGTCCCCGACCTACGAGCAGTACTTC
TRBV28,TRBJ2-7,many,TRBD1,CATKTGQGGYEQYF,TGTGCCACCAAGACCGGACAGGGGGGCTACGAGCAGTACTTC
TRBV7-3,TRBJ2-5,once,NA,CASSSSGTRVGETQYF,TGTGCCAGCAGCTCCTCCGGGACACGAGTGGGAGAGACCCAGTACTTC
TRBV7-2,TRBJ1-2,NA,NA,CASSLGFGRTQGYTF,TGTGCCAGCAGCTTAGGTTTTGGCAGGACCCAAGGCTACACCTTC
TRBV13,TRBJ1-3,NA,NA,CASSVDLGNTIYF,TGTGCCAGCAGCGTGGACTTGGGAAACACCATATATTTT
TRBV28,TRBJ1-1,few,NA,CASSLTNTEAFF,TGTGCCAGCAGTTTAACGAACACTGAAGCTTTCTTT
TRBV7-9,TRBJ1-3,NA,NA,CASSSTRFSGNTIYF,TGTGCCAGCAGCTCAACACGATTCTCTGGAAACACCATATATTTT
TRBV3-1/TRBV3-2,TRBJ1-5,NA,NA,CASSRDSGNQPQHF,TGTGCCAGCAGCCGAGACAGCGGCAATCAGCCCCAGCATTTT
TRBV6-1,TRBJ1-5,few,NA,CASSEAVWAVNQPQHF,TGTGCCAGCAGTGAAGCAGTTTGGGCGGTCAATCAGCCCCAGCATTTT
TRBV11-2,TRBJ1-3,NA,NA,CASSFGGPSTIYF,TGTGCCAGCAGCTTCGGAGGGCCCAGCACCATATATTTT
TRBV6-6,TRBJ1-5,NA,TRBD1,CASRKTTGTSQPQHF,TGTGCCAGCAGAAAAACGACAGGGACCTCTCAGCCCCAGCATTTT
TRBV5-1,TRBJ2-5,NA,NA,CASSLVHQIRTGSETQYF,TGCGCCAGCAGCTTGGTGCACCAGATAAGAACAGGTTCGGAGACCCAGTACTTC
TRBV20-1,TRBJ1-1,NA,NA,CSALGSEAFF,TGCAGTGCCCTAGGGTCGGAAGCTTTCTTT
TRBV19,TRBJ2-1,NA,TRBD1,CASSVDRYNEQFF,TGTGCCAGTAGTGTGGACAGGTACAATGAGCAGTTCTTC
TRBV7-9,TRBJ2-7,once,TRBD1,CASLVGTGPYEQYF,TGTGCCAGCCTAGTCGGGACAGGCCCCTACGAGCAGTACTTC
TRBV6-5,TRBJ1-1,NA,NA,CASRALLNTEAFF,TGTGCCAGCAGGGCGCTACTGAACACTGAAGCTTTCTTT
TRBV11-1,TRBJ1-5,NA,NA,CASSLDCGYRPQHF,TGTGCCAGCAGCTTAGATTGCGGTTATCGTCCCCAGCATTTT
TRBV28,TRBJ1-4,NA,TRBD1,CASSPRDRFFEKLFF,TGTGCCAGCAGTCCTCGGGACAGGTTTTTCGAAAAACTGTTTTTT
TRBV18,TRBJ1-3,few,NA,CASSPQEGNTIYF,TGTGCCAGCTCACCTCAGGAAGGAAACACCATATATTTT
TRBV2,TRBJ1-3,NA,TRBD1,CASSVDRGLSTIYF,TGTGCCAGCAGTGTTGACAGGGGGTTGAGCACCATATATTTT
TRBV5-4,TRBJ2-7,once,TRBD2,CASSPPGLAGGQEQYF,TGTGCCAGCAGCCCGCCGGGACTAGCGGGGGGACAAGAGCAGTACTTC
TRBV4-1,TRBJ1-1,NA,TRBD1,CASSQRQGMMPFF,TGCGCCAGCAGCCAGAGACAGGGTATGATGCCTTTCTTT
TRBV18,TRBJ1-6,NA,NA,CASSLPGTYNSPLHF,TGTGCCAGCTCACTCCCTGGAACCTATAATTCACCCCTCCACTTT
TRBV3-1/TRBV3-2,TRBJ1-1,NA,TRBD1,CASRETGVYTEAFF,TGTGCCAGCAGGGAGACAGGGGTTTACACTGAAGCTTTCTTT
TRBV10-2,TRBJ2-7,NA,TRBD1,CASSVGQGIYEQYF,TGCGCCAGCAGTGTTGGACAGGGGATATACGAGCAGTACTTC
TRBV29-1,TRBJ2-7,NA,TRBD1,CSVGQGRSEQYF,TGCAGCGTTGGACAGGGAAGGAGCGAGCAGTACTTC
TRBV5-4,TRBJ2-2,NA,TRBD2,CASSLLRTSGNTGELFF,TGTGCCAGCAGCTTGCTCAGGACTAGCGGGAACACCGGGGAGCTGTTTTTT
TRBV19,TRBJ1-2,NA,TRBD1,CASSIYGQGTRNYGYTF,TGTGCCAGTAGTATTTATGGACAGGGCACTCGCAACTATGGCTACACCTTC
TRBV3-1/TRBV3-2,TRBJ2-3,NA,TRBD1,CASSQGQGLSTDTQYF,TGTGCCAGCAGCCAAGGACAGGGGCTAAGCACAGATACGCAGTATTTT
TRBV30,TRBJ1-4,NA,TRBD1,CAWSKRQGMNEKLFF,TGTGCCTGGAGTAAAAGACAGGGAATGAACGAAAAACTGTTTTTT
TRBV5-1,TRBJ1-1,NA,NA,CASSLQLNTEAFF,TGCGCCAGCAGCCTGCAGCTTAACACTGAAGCTTTCTTT
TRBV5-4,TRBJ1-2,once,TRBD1,CASSFTGVGGYTF,TGTGCCAGCAGCTTTACAGGGGTAGGAGGCTACACCTTC
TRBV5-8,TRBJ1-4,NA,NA,CASSSGRATNEKLFF,TGTGCCAGCAGCTCCGGACGGGCAACTAATGAAAAACTGTTTTTT
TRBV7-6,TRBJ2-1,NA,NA,CASSPWAGGEQFF,TGTGCCAGCAGCCCATGGGCAGGGGGGGAGCAGTTCTTC
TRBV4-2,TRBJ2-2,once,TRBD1,CASSQDRTGGSGTGELFF,TGTGCCAGCAGCCAAGATCGGACAGGGGGAAGCGGCACCGGGGAGCTGTTTTTT
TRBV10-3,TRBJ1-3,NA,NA,CAISEGWGDSGNTIYF,TGTGCCATCAGCGAGGGGTGGGGAGACTCTGGAAACACCATATATTTT
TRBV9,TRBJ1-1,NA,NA,CASSGSSQSNTEAFF,TGTGCCAGCAGCGGAAGCAGCCAGTCGAACACTGAAGCTTTCTTT
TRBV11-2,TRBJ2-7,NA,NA,CASSPTQGSYEQYF,TGTGCCAGCAGCCCAACCCAGGGGTCCTACGAGCAGTACTTC
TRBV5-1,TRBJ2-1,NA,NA,CASSTRSLSYNEQFF,TGCGCCAGCAGTACTCGGTCCCTCTCCTACAATGAGCAGTTCTTC
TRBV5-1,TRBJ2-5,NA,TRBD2,CASSLSAGEETQYF,TGCGCCAGCAGCTTGAGTGCGGGGGAAGAGACCCAGTACTTC
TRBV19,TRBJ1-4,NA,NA,CASSIDSDPATNEKLFF,TGTGCCAGTAGTATAGATTCGGATCCGGCAACTAATGAAAAACTGTTTTTT
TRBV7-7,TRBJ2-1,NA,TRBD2,CASSLGSGGANEQFF,TGTGCCAGCAGCTTAGGCAGCGGGGGGGCTAATGAGCAGTTCTTC
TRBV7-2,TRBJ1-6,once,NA,CASSLPSARVHDSPLHF,TGTGCCAGCAGCCTCCCGTCCGCCAGGGTGCATGATTCACCCCTCCACTTT
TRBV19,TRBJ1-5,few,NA,CASSRAELNQPQHF,TGTGCCAGTAGTAGAGCAGAACTTAATCAGCCCCAGCATTTT